This T cell receptor (beta chain) emerged from a study of regulatory T cells in long-lasting Graves disease. Study-wide background: Positive TSH receptor antibodies alongside over 5 years of antithyroid drugs were what marked Graves' disease as persistent. Study results and caveats: TRBV28, TRBJ1-2 and TRBJ2-5 emerged as the favored segments in persistent disease.

The V and J ends lost 6 bases and 7 bases respectively, with 16 bases between them. Germline-derived CDR1 and CDR2 are MNHNS and SASEGT. This CDR3 region has 13 residues. Arm-PCR of CDR3 regions with iRepertoire HTBI primers generated TCR beta libraries. TCRdb recomputed calls from the multiplex PCR reads with MiXCR, one row per CDR3 protein. The sample has hundreds of thousands of distinct CDR3 sequences; under 25% are singletons. This clonotype appeared a few times. No antigen is known for it. The time point is: persistent/refractory GD, antithyroid drugs over 5 years with positive TRAb. PBMC RNA served as the TCR library source.

The chain uses TRBV6-1 and TRBJ2-7; either TRBD1 or TRBD2 may fit D (6 bases each). This TCR derives from a female donor with Graves disease. The material sequenced was peripheral blood mononuclear cells (PBMCs), taken when the disease was refractory, from a patient treated with antithyroid drugs. CDR3 sequence reads: CASSAGHPGEQYF. CDR3 bases: TGTGCCAGCAGCGCGGGACACCCGGGAGAGCAGTACTTC.